Presented here are 20 T cell receptor beta chains from one specimen sequenced in a study of technical replicates of blood from a handful of donors. Profiling relied on immunoSEQ multiplex PCR, and the TCRdb table lists in-frame clones only, not all of them. The sample gives 70,000 to 85,000 clones, about 91% of which show up once; more than 0.25% is in the top ten. Input material: T cells isolated from PBMCs. The receptors were gathered from a human donor in good health.

CDR3 protein: CASRGQGGRGYTF. The CDR3 DNA follows: TGTGCCAGCAGGGGACAGGGGGGTCGGGGCTACACCTTC. V usage is TRBV9 and J usage is TRBJ1-2; 11 bases agree with TRBD1. CDR3 length equals 13 residues. CDR1 and CDR2 from the germline V gene are SGDLS and YYNGEE. V lost 5 bases, J lost 8 bases, and 5 bases stayed unmatched.

The rearrangement links TRBV4-2 to TRBJ2-7; D is perhaps TRBD2 (5 bases). V lost 0 bases to trimming and J lost 0 bases, with 9 bases between them. CDR3 length: 15 residues. Germline CDR1 LGHNA, CDR2 YNFKEQ. The CDR3, as DNA: TGTGCCAGCAGCCAAGAAGCGGTCAGCTCCTACGAGCAGTACTTC. It is translated as CASSQEAVSSYEQYF.

As DNA, the CDR3 is TGTGCCAGCAGCTTATTAGGGGGTCCCTACAATGAGCAGTTCTTC. Protein product: CASSLLGGPYNEQFF. The J gene is TRBJ2-1, the V gene TRBV7-3, with D possibly being TRBD1 (6 bases). Trimming took off 2 bases at V and 2 bases at J, with 10 bases between the two ends. In germline, CDR1 is SGHTA, CDR2 FQGTGA. CDR3 length equals 15 residues.

This sequence joins TRBV5-6 and TRBJ1-2; perhaps TRBD1 as D (5 bases). Germline loops: CDR1 SGHDT, CDR2 YYEEEE. The CDR3 extends over 14 amino acids. The V gene lost 4 bases and the J gene lost 4 bases, with 14 bases spanning the gap. The CDR3 nucleotides read TGTGCCAGCAGCGCTGGGGCAGGCGGCTATGGCTACACCTTC. Translating gives CASSAGAGGYGYTF.

V gene TRBV6-6 combines with J gene TRBJ1-1; 9 nucleotides match TRBD1. Germline CDR1 reads MNHNY; CDR2 reads SVGAGI (reference sequence). The V segment lost 7 bases and the J segment 2 bases; nucleotides outside the gene matches: 11. The CDR3 spans 16 residues. CDR3 sequence (DNA): TGTGCCAGCACCGAACAGGGGGCAATGGGAAACACTGAAGCTTTCTTT. Its translation is CASTEQGAMGNTEAFF.

This rearrangement joins TRBV6-6 to TRBJ1-5; perhaps TRBD1 as D (6 bases). Looked up from germline, CDR1 is MNHNY and CDR2 is SVGAGI (reference sequence). V was pared by 6 bases and J by 9 bases, with 15 bases between. The CDR3 spans 13 residues. The CDR3 coding sequence is TGTGCCAGCAGATACGACAGGATTCGGCCCCAGCATTTT. Its protein is CASRYDRIRPQHF.

The chain joins TRBV2 to TRBJ2-1, with 7 bases matching TRBD1. Looked up from germline, CDR1 is SNHLY and CDR2 is FYNNEI. The CDR3 consists of 15 residues. V was clipped by 4 bases and J by 3 bases; unmatched bases: 6. Here the CDR3 DNA reads TGTGCCAGCAGTGTAGGGGGCCCGGGCTACAATGAGCAGTTCTTC. Encoded protein: CASSVGGPGYNEQFF. Using reference TRBV2 and TRBJ2-1 for the parts outside the CDR3, the full variable domain is EPEVTQTPSHQVTQMGQEVILRCVPISNHLYFYWYRQILGQKVEFLVSFYNNEISEKSEIFDDQFSVERPDGSNFTLKIRSTKLEDSAMYFCASSVGGPGYNEQFFGPGTRLTVL.

This rearrangement joins TRBV5-1 to TRBJ1-4; no firm D call. The CDR3 is 14 residues long. Germline loops: CDR1 SGHRS, CDR2 YFSETQ. V was trimmed by 4 bases and J by 4 bases, leaving 11 bases between them. The CDR3 region is CASSATTFNEKLFF. The DNA for the CDR3 is TGCGCCAGCAGCGCGACAACCTTTAATGAAAAACTGTTTTTT.

The chain uses TRBV5-1 and TRBJ1-4; D perhaps matches TRBD1 (5 bases). The V gene lost 1 base and the J gene lost 1 base, with 8 bases spanning the gap. The germline CDR1 and CDR2 sequences are SGHRS and YFSETQ. The CDR3 is 15 residues long. The CDR3 spells CASSLLGGTNEKLFF. The CDR3 coding sequence is TGCGCCAGCAGCTTGTTGGGGGGAACTAATGAAAAACTGTTTTTT.

V gene TRBV13 combines with J gene TRBJ1-2; weak D call: TRBD1 (5 bases). Germline V gives CDR1 PRHDT, CDR2 FYEKMQ (reference sequence). Deletions cut 2 bases from V and 7 bases from J, with 11 bases between. The CDR3 totals 13 residues. CDR3: CASSLQGGSGYTF. The DNA of the CDR3 is TGTGCCAGCAGCTTACAGGGAGGCAGTGGCTACACCTTC.

The V call is TRBV7-9, the J call TRBJ2-7; 9 bases agree with TRBD1. The CDR3 sequence is 18 residues long. With V trimmed by 6 bases and J by 1 base, 16 bases remained unmatched. The germline CDR1 and CDR2 sequences are SEHNR and FQNEAQ (reference sequence). Here the CDR3 DNA reads TGTGCCAGCAGTGGGAGTACGGGGGACAGGGTAGGTTCCTACGAGCAGTACTTC. Translating gives CASSGSTGDRVGSYEQYF.

This chain links TRBV7-9 with TRBJ2-7; 8 nucleotides agree with TRBD2. Germline V gives CDR1 SEHNR, CDR2 FQNEAQ (reference sequence). The V and J ends lost 5 bases and 3 bases, in that order; junction bases with no gene match: 6. The CDR3 is made up of 14 amino acids. The CDR3 coding sequence is TGTGCCAGCAGCGGTAGCGGGATGAACTACGAGCAGTACTTC. Its protein is CASSGSGMNYEQYF.

V gene TRBV7-9 combines with J gene TRBJ2-7; TRBD1 aligns across 9 bases. After removal of 4 bases from V and 5 bases from J, the junction contained 6 bases not matched to a gene. The germline gives CDR1 SEHNR, CDR2 FQNEAQ (reference sequence). There are 14 residues in the CDR3. The CDR3 loop reads CASSSDRGYHEQYF. Written as DNA, the CDR3 is TGTGCCAGCAGCTCGGACAGGGGCTACCACGAGCAGTACTTC.

The chain recombines TRBV9 with TRBJ1-2; 7 bases are a match to TRBD1. Germline CDR1 and CDR2: SGDLS and YYNGEE. The ends lost 0 bases at V and 2 bases at J; junction bases unmatched: 10. The CDR3 has 17 residues. The CDR3 sequence is CASSVGFTGASNYGYTF. CDR3 sequence (DNA): TGTGCCAGCAGCGTAGGTTTTACAGGGGCCTCAAACTATGGCTACACCTTC.

The chain has TRBV6-6 and TRBJ2-2; weak D call: TRBD1 (5 bases). The CDR3 is 15 residues long. Deletions cut 2 bases from V and 3 bases from J, with 10 bases between. Germline V gene data show CDR1 as MNHNY and CDR2 as SVGAGI (reference sequence). The CDR3 bases are TGTGCCAGCAGTTACAGGGTAGGGGACACCGGGGAGCTGTTTTTT. Translated, it gives CASSYRVGDTGELFF.

This chain connects TRBV5-1 to TRBJ2-2; TRBD2 matches at 13 bases. Looked up from germline, CDR1 is SGHRS and CDR2 is YFSETQ. Trimming removed 2 bases from V and 0 bases from J; junction bases left unmatched: 13. The CDR3 length is 21 residues. CDR3 sequence reads: CASSFTVYRTSGGSNTGELFF. The CDR3 DNA follows: TGCGCCAGCAGCTTTACGGTTTATCGGACTAGCGGGGGATCGAACACCGGGGAGCTGTTTTTT.

The rearrangement links TRBV29-1 to TRBJ2-1; 12 nucleotides agree with TRBD2. Per germline, CDR1 SQVTM and CDR2 ANQGSEA. The trim removed 7 bases at V and 4 bases at J, leaving 11 bases unmatched. The CDR3 runs to 16 residues. Written as DNA, the CDR3 is TGCAGCGCTACTCGCAGACTAGCGGGAGTTTACAATGAGCAGTTCTTC. This codes for CSATRRLAGVYNEQFF.

The V gene is TRBV5-4, the J gene TRBJ2-1; no clear D gene. Trimming left V 0 bases short and J 4 bases short, with 17 bases between. The CDR3 runs 17 residues. CDR1 and CDR2 (germline): SGHNT, YYREEE (reference sequence). The CDR3 protein is CASSLGKLADIYNEQFF. The CDR3 nucleotides are TGTGCCAGCAGCTTGGGAAAGCTTGCGGATATTTACAATGAGCAGTTCTTC.

The rearrangement links TRBV7-8 to TRBJ2-1; 9 bases are a match to TRBD2. Germline trimming cut 4 bases from V and 2 bases from J; bases unmatched to any gene: 9. CDR3 size: 17 residues. CDR1 is SGHVS and CDR2 is FQNEAQ in the germline V gene. This chain's CDR3 is CASSYVSGGVTYNEQFF. The CDR3 DNA reads as TGTGCCAGCAGCTATGTTAGCGGGGGAGTCACCTACAATGAGCAGTTCTTC.

The chain employs TRBV7-8 and TRBJ1-1, with 9 bases lining up with TRBD1. CDR3 length equals 13 residues. Losses at the gene ends were 4 bases for V and 4 bases for J; bases not matched to a gene: 1. Germline assignment: CDR1 SGHVS and CDR2 FQNEAQ. Here the CDR3 DNA reads TGTGCCAGCAGCTGGACAGGGGCCACTGAAGCTTTCTTT. Residues: CASSWTGATEAFF.